The 22 T cell receptor beta chains listed next were all sequenced from one sample in a study of cytomegalovirus exposure and HLA in healthy donors. The PCR made use of 60 Vbeta and 13 Jbeta primers. Some clones are missing from TCRdb's copy, which holds only in-frame ones; the method was immunoSEQ multiplex PCR. This table has 140,000 or so clones, nearly 85% appearing once. The specimen was PBMCs. All receptors derive from a male donor in good health and CMV-seronegative.

This chain links TRBV29-1 with TRBJ2-7; 11 bases agree with TRBD2. Germline-derived CDR1 and CDR2 are SQVTM and ANQGSEA. Trimming removed 5 bases from V and 0 bases from J; junction bases left unmatched: 6. The CDR3 length is 15 residues. Here the CDR3 reads CSVSTSGASSYEQYF. CDR3 sequence (DNA): TGCAGCGTTTCGACTAGCGGGGCCAGCTCCTACGAGCAGTACTTC.

The chain employs TRBV6-4 and TRBJ2-1, with 10 positions matching TRBD2. J was trimmed by 3 bases and V by 3 bases; bases with no gene match: 2. There are 15 residues in the CDR3. Germline values: CDR1 MRHNA, CDR2 SNTAGT. For the CDR3, the DNA is TGTGCCAGCAGTGAAAAGCGGGGGGGCTACAATGAGCAGTTCTTC. It encodes CASSEKRGGYNEQFF.

On this clone: Other DNA sequences in the sample encode the same CDR3. This chain uses TRBV5-1 with TRBJ2-2; tentative D call: TRBD2 (7 bases). V lost 1 base and J 4 bases, leaving 11 bases between the germline ends. CDR3 length equals 15 residues. Per the germline V gene, CDR1 is SGHRS and CDR2 is YFSETQ. CDR3 in DNA: TGCGCCAGCAGCTTGAGGGGGGGGAGCACCGGGGAGCTGTTTTTT. Protein: CASSLRGGSTGELFF. The full variable domain, its missing parts supplied by reference TRBV5-1 and TRBJ2-2, is KAGVTQTPRYLIKTRGQQVTLSCSPISGHRSVSWYQQTPGQGLQFLFEYFSETQRNKGNFPGRFSGRQFSNSRSEMNVSTLELGDSALYLCASSLRGGSTGELFFGEGSRLTVL.

V gene TRBV7-3 combines with J gene TRBJ2-2; tentatively, D is TRBD2 (6 bases). Trimming stripped 5 bases from V and 1 base from J, with 14 bases between. The CDR3 extends over 16 amino acids. Germline-derived CDR1 and CDR2 are SGHTA and FQGTGA. The CDR3 DNA is TGTGCCAGCAGCCCCCGGGGGTCCCTGAACACCGGGGAGCTGTTTTTT. Its protein product is CASSPRGSLNTGELFF.

The V and J genes are TRBV27 and TRBJ2-5, with D possibly TRBD2 on 5 matching bases. In germline, CDR1 is MNHEY, CDR2 SMNVEV (reference sequence). The length of the CDR3 is 15 residues. V dropped 5 bases and J dropped 4 bases, with 17 bases sitting between them. The CDR3 DNA reads TGTGCCAGCAGTCTGCGGGTGTCACCTGGAGAGACCCAGTACTTC. It is translated as CASSLRVSPGETQYF.

A few counts support this clone. This chain connects TRBV29-1 to TRBJ2-7; D not certain. This CDR3 spans 11 amino acids. CDR1 is SQVTM, CDR2 ANQGSEA, per germline. The V end was cut by 7 bases, the J end by 4 bases, with 11 bases between. The CDR3 nucleotides are TGCAGCGGTCAGACGGGTTACGAGCAGTACTTC. Translating it yields CSGQTGYEQYF.

The gene calls are TRBV19 and TRBJ2-1, with TRBD2 identical over 14 bases. The V gene end was trimmed by 10 bases and the J gene end by 0 bases; junction bases not matched to a gene: 2. Germline V gene data show CDR1 as LNHDA and CDR2 as SQIVND (reference sequence). CDR3 length: 15 amino acids. The CDR3 coding sequence is TGTGCCACCGGGACTAGCGGGAGCTCCTACAATGAGCAGTTCTTC. Residues: CATGTSGSSYNEQFF. Drawing the rest from reference TRBV19 and TRBJ2-1, the complete variable domain is DGGITQSPKYLFRKEGQNVTLSCEQNLNHDAMYWYRQDPGQGLRLIYYSQIVNDFQKGDIAEGYSVSREKKESFPLTVTSAQKNPTAFYLCATGTSGSSYNEQFFGPGTRLTVL.

This chain joins TRBV6-5 and TRBJ2-3, with 10 bases lining up with TRBD2. CDR1 and CDR2 (germline): MNHEY, SVGAGI. The trim removed 2 bases at V and 6 bases at J, leaving 5 bases unmatched. The CDR3 has 15 residues. Here the CDR3 reads CASSYRLAGDDTQYF. DNA for the CDR3: TGTGCCAGCAGTTACCGGCTAGCGGGAGATGATACGCAGTATTTT.

V is TRBV13 and J is TRBJ1-1; D perhaps matches TRBD1 (5 bases). The CDR3 has 16 amino acids. Germline CDR1 and CDR2: PRHDT and FYEKMQ (reference sequence). V dropped 5 bases and J dropped 1 base, with 17 bases sitting between them. The CDR3 is CASSPPTAWGNTEAFF. The DNA of the CDR3 is TGTGCCAGCAGCCCTCCGACAGCCTGGGGGAACACTGAAGCTTTCTTT.

In nucleotides, the CDR3 is TGTGCCAGCAGCCCAACAGGGGGCGGTCAGCCCCAGCATTTT. Translating gives CASSPTGGGQPQHF. The chain recombines TRBV7-6 with TRBJ1-5; TRBD1 matches 9 bases. Germline lookup yields CDR1 SGHVS and CDR2 FNYEAQ. The CDR3 has 14 residues. The junction had 5 bases not matched to a gene; V was cut back by 5 bases and J by 6 bases. Filled out from reference TRBV7-6 and TRBJ1-5, the complete variable domain reads GAGVSQSPRYKVTKRGQDVALRCDPISGHVSLYWYRQALGQGPEFLTYFNYEAQQDKSGLPNDRFSAERPEGSISTLTIQRTEQRDSAMYRCASSPTGGGQPQHFGDGTRLSIL.

This chain connects TRBV5-1 to TRBJ1-2; possibly TRBD1 for D (6 bases). The CDR3 runs 15 residues. With 2 bases removed from V and 2 bases from J, the gap between germline ends came to 13 bases. Germline CDR1 and CDR2: SGHRS and YFSETQ. This CDR3 reads CASSLAGQTNYGYTF. The CDR3 DNA reads TGCGCCAGCAGCTTAGCCGGACAGACCAACTATGGCTACACCTTC. Drawing the rest from reference TRBV5-1 and TRBJ1-2, the complete variable domain is KAGVTQTPRYLIKTRGQQVTLSCSPISGHRSVSWYQQTPGQGLQFLFEYFSETQRNKGNFPGRFSGRQFSNSRSEMNVSTLELGDSALYLCASSLAGQTNYGYTFGSGTRLTVV.

The table lists this clone with a few counts. The chain is built from TRBV19 and TRBJ1-6; D unresolved. CDR1 is LNHDA and CDR2 is SQIVND in the germline V gene (reference sequence). Trimming removed 6 bases from V and 4 bases from J, with 10 bases in between. There are 14 residues in the CDR3. DNA of the CDR3: TGTGCCAGTAGATCGGGGTCATATAATTCACCCCTCCACTTT. Residues: CASRSGSYNSPLHF.

This chain connects TRBV5-5 to TRBJ1-2; a weak D match, TRBD1 (6 bases). Germline V gene data show CDR1 as SGHKS and CDR2 as YYEKEE (reference sequence). Trimming pared 4 bases from V and 7 bases from J, leaving 11 bases between. CDR3 length equals 12 residues. This chain's CDR3 is CASSIQGSGYTF. The CDR3 bases are TGTGCCAGCAGCATCCAGGGGTCTGGCTACACCTTC.

The CDR3 DNA sequence: TGTGCCAGCAGCTTACGGGACAGGGGGCACGAGCAGTACTTC. Translated, it gives CASSLRDRGHEQYF. This chain joins TRBV11-2 and TRBJ2-7; TRBD1 aligns across 12 bases. J gave up 5 bases and V 2 bases, and 1 base lay outside the gene matches. CDR1 and CDR2 from the germline V gene are SGHAT and FQNNGV. There are 14 residues in the CDR3.

This clone was observed a few times. This chain links TRBV5-6 with TRBJ1-2, with TRBD1 identical over 7 bases. CDR3 length equals 15 residues. The trim removed 4 bases at V and 3 bases at J, leaving 9 bases unmatched. Germline-derived CDR1 and CDR2 are SGHDT and YYEEEE. DNA for the CDR3: TGTGCCAGCAGCCACCCCGGACAGGCCCACTATGGCTACACCTTC. Its translation: CASSHPGQAHYGYTF.

As regards this clone: The conserved phenylalanine or tryptophan normally closing the CDR3 is absent here, so this likely arose from a read error. No DNA is shown, since the ends of the CDR3 on it are uncertain; the CDR3 is the one TCRdb lists. This sequence joins TRBV30 and TRBJ1-1; TRBD1, the table's D call, was not compared with the DNA. From its first to its last residue, the CDR3 has 13 amino acids. CDR1 and CDR2 from the germline V gene are GTSNPN and SVGIG (reference sequence). CDR3 residues: CACHDRGPSSALL.

This rearrangement joins TRBV9 to TRBJ1-1; 11 bases agree with TRBD1. J was trimmed by 2 bases and V by 4 bases; bases with no gene match: 10. CDR1 and CDR2 (germline): SGDLS, YYNGEE. The CDR3 covers 17 residues. As DNA, the CDR3 is TGTGCCAGCAGCAAGAGCGGACAGGGGGCGGTTAACACTGAAGCTTTCTTT. It codes for CASSKSGQGAVNTEAFF.

J is TRBJ2-7 and V is TRBV7-2; maybe TRBD2 (6 bases). Germline V lookup: CDR1 SGHTA, CDR2 FQGNSA. V was shortened by 5 bases and J by 3 bases, with 20 bases between the two germline ends. This CDR3 spans 16 amino acids. The CDR3 sequence is CASSSVGGKNYYEQYF. CDR3 DNA sequence: TGTGCCAGCAGCAGTGTTGGCGGGAAAAACTACTACGAGCAGTACTTC.

The chain is built from TRBV19 and TRBJ1-5; D is perhaps TRBD1 (6 bases). The V end lost 7 bases, the J end lost 5 bases, and 15 bases lay between the germline ends. Germline V gene sequence: CDR1 LNHDA, CDR2 SQIVND (reference sequence). The CDR3 has 14 amino acids. The CDR3 reads CASTQGSWDQPQHF. CDR3 in DNA: TGTGCCAGTACCCAGGGGTCATGGGATCAGCCCCAGCATTTT.

The chain combines TRBV9 with TRBJ2-2, with 7 bases lining up with TRBD2. This CDR3 spans 14 amino acids. Germline V CDR1 and CDR2: SGDLS, YYNGEE. The V segment lost 2 bases and the J segment 7 bases; nucleotides outside the gene matches: 5. This CDR3 reads CASSVLGEGGELFF. The DNA of the CDR3 is TGTGCCAGCAGCGTGTTAGGGGAGGGCGGGGAGCTGTTTTTT.

The chain combines TRBV4-3 with TRBJ2-7, with D unclear. CDR1 and CDR2 (germline): LGHNA, YSLEER. Trimming shortened V by 2 bases and J by 3 bases, and 11 bases separated the two germline ends. The CDR3 is made up of 14 amino acids. DNA of the CDR3: TGCGCCAGCAGCCAAACCCGATGGAGCTACGAGCAGTACTTC. It specifies CASSQTRWSYEQYF.

The rearrangement links TRBV4-1 to TRBJ2-7, with 7 bases matching TRBD2. V was pared by 3 bases and J by 7 bases, with 6 bases of the junction left unmatched. This CDR3 has 13 residues. CDR1 MGHRA and CDR2 YSYEKL come from the germline V gene. The DNA for the CDR3 is TGCGCCAGCAGCCAGGGATCCGGGGGGGAGCAGTACTTC. This sequence encodes CASSQGSGGEQYF.